The rows below give T cell receptor beta chains drawn from one sample of a study of identical twins. TCRdb passed the 5' RACE reads through MiXCR, listing each CDR3 protein once. Of approximately 680,000 distinct CDR3 sequences detected, just over 7% appear once; the ten largest clones hold 1.5% to 2%. The sample also formed part of further work on yellow fever vaccine responses in identical twins.

Sequencing was carried out using PBMCs. Receptors were obtained from a woman younger than 35 in good health. Each CDR3 is given with its conserved first and last residue. Each record gives: V gene, clone size, D gene, J gene, CDR3 protein, CDR3 DNA. A D gene is named only where the DNA matches it firmly. Clone size is stated in some rows and not others, as once, few, many or a class when expanded.

v_call: TRBV7-8; clone_size: -; d_call: TRBD2; j_call: TRBJ2-3; cdr3_aa: CASSLVRAGGVDTQYF; cdr3_nt: TGTGCCAGCAGCTTAGTCCGGGCGGGAGGGGTAGATACGCAGTATTTT
v_call: TRBV5-1; clone_size: -; d_call: -; j_call: TRBJ2-5; cdr3_aa: CASRATFVQETQYF; cdr3_nt: TGCGCCAGCAGGGCCACGTTTGTCCAAGAGACCCAGTACTTC
v_call: TRBV12-3/TRBV12-4; clone_size: few; d_call: TRBD2; j_call: TRBJ2-7; cdr3_aa: CASRAGTSGSEQYF; cdr3_nt: TGTGCCAGCAGGGCGGGGACTAGCGGGAGCGAGCAGTACTTC
v_call: TRBV3-1; clone_size: -; d_call: TRBD2; j_call: TRBJ2-7; cdr3_aa: CASSQGRRLLAVMGEQYF; cdr3_nt: TGTGCCAGCAGCCAAGGTCGGAGGTTGCTAGCGGTCATGGGGGAGCAGTACTTC
v_call: TRBV3-1; clone_size: many; d_call: -; j_call: TRBJ1-3; cdr3_aa: CASSQDVDSGNTIYF; cdr3_nt: TGTGCCAGCAGCCAAGATGTGGATTCAGGAAACACCATATATTTT
v_call: TRBV5-1; clone_size: many; d_call: TRBD1; j_call: TRBJ1-5; cdr3_aa: CASSLAGTDQPQHF; cdr3_nt: TGCGCCAGCAGCTTGGCCGGGACAGATCAGCCCCAGCATTTT
v_call: TRBV9; clone_size: -; d_call: TRBD1; j_call: TRBJ2-5; cdr3_aa: CASSVDRGTWETQYF; cdr3_nt: TGTGCCAGCAGCGTCGACAGGGGGACCTGGGAGACCCAGTACTTC
v_call: TRBV20-1; clone_size: few; d_call: -; j_call: TRBJ2-5; cdr3_aa: CSVAGAQETQYF; cdr3_nt: TGCAGTGTTGCGGGGGCCCAAGAGACCCAGTACTTC
v_call: TRBV7-9; clone_size: many; d_call: -; j_call: TRBJ2-1; cdr3_aa: CASSLGWSSYNEQFF; cdr3_nt: TGTGCCAGCAGCTTAGGGTGGAGCTCCTACAATGAGCAGTTCTTC
v_call: TRBV4-1; clone_size: -; d_call: TRBD1; j_call: TRBJ2-5; cdr3_aa: CASSQLGTVEETQYF; cdr3_nt: TGCGCCAGCAGCCAGCTCGGGACAGTCGAAGAGACCCAGTACTTC
v_call: TRBV9; clone_size: -; d_call: -; j_call: TRBJ2-3; cdr3_aa: CASSPGPLGGADTQYF; cdr3_nt: TGTGCCAGCAGCCCGGGACCGCTGGGTGGGGCAGATACGCAGTATTTT
v_call: TRBV28; clone_size: few; d_call: -; j_call: TRBJ2-1; cdr3_aa: CATMRGDSRNEQFF; cdr3_nt: TGTGCCACCATGCGAGGAGACAGTCGCAATGAGCAGTTCTTC
v_call: TRBV20-1; clone_size: -; d_call: TRBD2; j_call: TRBJ2-5; cdr3_aa: CSAQREGYQETQYF; cdr3_nt: TGCAGTGCCCAAAGGGAGGGGTACCAAGAGACCCAGTACTTC
v_call: TRBV12-3/TRBV12-4; clone_size: many; d_call: -; j_call: TRBJ1-1; cdr3_aa: CASSGQEYTEAFF; cdr3_nt: TGTGCCAGCAGTGGGCAGGAGTACACTGAAGCTTTCTTT
v_call: TRBV27; clone_size: -; d_call: -; j_call: TRBJ2-3; cdr3_aa: CASSTRLAGLSDTQYF; cdr3_nt: TGTGCCAGCAGTACCCGTCTGGCAGGGCTGTCTGATACGCAGTATTTT
v_call: TRBV20-1; clone_size: few; d_call: TRBD2; j_call: TRBJ2-1; cdr3_aa: CSASSGLAGSYEQFF; cdr3_nt: TGCAGTGCTTCCAGTGGACTAGCGGGGAGCTATGAGCAGTTCTTC
v_call: TRBV5-1; clone_size: few; d_call: -; j_call: TRBJ2-5; cdr3_aa: CASSLGVQGETQYF; cdr3_nt: TGCGCCAGCAGCTTGGGGGTTCAGGGCGAGACCCAGTACTTC
v_call: TRBV6-1; clone_size: many; d_call: -; j_call: TRBJ1-4; cdr3_aa: CASSPGGRPYEKLFF; cdr3_nt: TGTGCCAGCAGCCCGGGGGGGAGACCCTATGAAAAACTGTTTTTT
v_call: TRBV6-5; clone_size: few; d_call: -; j_call: TRBJ2-5; cdr3_aa: CASSYGAALGETQYF; cdr3_nt: TGTGCCAGCAGTTACGGAGCGGCCCTAGGGGAGACCCAGTACTTC
v_call: TRBV7-9; clone_size: few; d_call: -; j_call: TRBJ1-2; cdr3_aa: CASNGPGLVGGYTF; cdr3_nt: TGTGCCAGCAACGGCCCGGGACTTGTGGGCGGCTACACCTTC
v_call: TRBV9; clone_size: few; d_call: TRBD2; j_call: TRBJ2-5; cdr3_aa: CASSAGRSGGASFQETQYF; cdr3_nt: TGTGCCAGCAGCGCCGGAAGGAGCGGGGGGGCCAGTTTCCAAGAGACCCAGTACTTC
v_call: TRBV12-3/TRBV12-4; clone_size: many; d_call: TRBD2; j_call: TRBJ2-1; cdr3_aa: CASSGTSYNEQFF; cdr3_nt: TGTGCCAGCAGCGGGACTAGCTACAATGAGCAGTTCTTC
v_call: TRBV5-6; clone_size: -; d_call: TRBD2; j_call: TRBJ2-1; cdr3_aa: CASSLSGGGLAGGFVEQFF; cdr3_nt: TGTGCCAGCAGCCTATCGGGGGGCGGGCTAGCGGGAGGGTTTGTGGAGCAGTTCTTC